This TCR beta chain was identified in a study of OX40 agonist ivuxolimab in advanced cancers. TCRdb's copy holds only in-frame clones and misses some; the assay was immunoSEQ multiplex PCR. The sample includes 100,000 to 150,000 clones, 85% to 95% of them seen just once. The timepoints at which blood was sampled were baseline, cycle 4 day 1, and cycle 7 day 1. There are 12 residues in the CDR3. Germline CDR1 SGHRS, CDR2 YFSETQ. The V gene lost 4 bases and the J gene lost 4 bases, with 8 bases spanning the gap. The sequence came from an adult with an advanced solid tumor such as melanoma, head and neck, liver or kidney cancer. Sequences were derived from CD4+ or CD8+ T cells sorted from blood, sampled in a trial of the OX40 agonist ivuxolimab. The chain uses TRBV5-1 and TRBJ2-5; the D is unclear. CDR3 region: CASSGPVETQYF. CDR3 in DNA: TGCGCCAGCAGCGGGCCGGTAGAGACCCAGTACTTC.